Many counts were recorded for the clone carrying this TCR beta chain. Its antigen is not known. This sample was included in a study of identical twins. Notes on the study in general: Because invariant MAIT and iNKT cells could be present, zero-insertion analyses could be partly confounded. The analysis was cross-sectional rather than longitudinal within donors. Out-of-frame sharing of TCR alpha in monozygotic twins was underestimated by models. Memory repertoires lacked the insertion deficit that abundant cord blood beta clonotypes showed.

The CDR3 covers 12 residues. The V gene's germline CDR1 is SGHAT and CDR2 FQNNGV. V lost 5 bases to trimming and J lost 7 bases, with 11 bases between them. TCRdb passed the 5' RACE reads through MiXCR, listing each CDR3 protein once. The repertoire consists of about 690,000 distinct CDR3 sequences, with roughly 6.2% occurring once and the leading ten covering 1.5% to 2%. This receptor was identified in a man aged 18-30 years in good health. The gene calls are TRBV11-2 and TRBJ1-1; D ambiguous. The source material was naive T cells sorted from blood. The CDR3 here is CASSPGPIEAFF. Here the CDR3 DNA reads TGTGCCAGCAGCCCTGGACCCATTGAAGCTTTCTTT.